The 16 T cell receptor beta chains below all came from one sample that was sequenced in a study of blood T cell repertoires in COVID-19. The assay was immunoSEQ multiplex PCR, and TCRdb's table has in-frame clones only and misses some. The data show about 270,000 clones, with about 81% seen just once and approximately 1.5% held by the top ten. Sequenced: peripheral blood. Every receptor here comes from a human donor with COVID-19, enrolled during active disease. The donor label of this sample is uncertain.

This clone occurred once. This chain uses TRBV18 with TRBJ1-5; D gene uncertain. Germline V lookup: CDR1 KGHSH, CDR2 LQKENI. Between the trimmed V and J ends, which lost 3 bases and 1 base, there was a span of 13 bases. This CDR3 comprises 16 residues. The CDR3 bases are TGTGCCAGCTCACCCCTACCAATAAAGAGCAATCAGCCCCAGCATTTT. Its protein product is CASSPLPIKSNQPQHF.

The chain joins TRBV6-5 to TRBJ1-5, with no clear D. Looked up from germline, CDR1 is MNHEY and CDR2 is SVGAGI. The CDR3 spans 13 residues. V was clipped by 7 bases and J by 7 bases, with 14 bases between them. The CDR3 spells CASTLTTEQPQHF. CDR3 in DNA: TGTGCCAGCACTCTCACAACAGAACAGCCCCAGCATTTT.

The CDR3 spells CASSLDRPDTQYF. The CDR3 DNA reads as TGCGCCAGCAGCTTGGACAGGCCAGATACGCAGTATTTT. The rearrangement links TRBV5-1 to TRBJ2-3; perhaps TRBD1 as D (5 bases). The V gene's germline CDR1 is SGHRS and CDR2 YFSETQ. The CDR3 runs 13 residues. Trimming removed 0 bases at V and 4 bases at J, with 6 bases between.

V gene TRBV11-2 combines with J gene TRBJ1-2; no clear D gene. Germline CDR1 is SGHAT and CDR2 is FQNNGV. The CDR3 is 13 amino acids. Trimming shortened V by 1 base and J by 4 bases, and 7 bases separated the two germline ends. CDR3 nucleotides: TGTGCCAGCAGCTTAGGTCTTAGCTATGGCTACACCTTC. It yields the protein CASSLGLSYGYTF.

This clone was recorded only once. The chain links TRBV5-4 to TRBJ2-5; a possible D gene is TRBD2 (6 bases). Trimming removed 4 bases at V and 5 bases at J, with 12 bases between. CDR1 and CDR2 from the germline V gene are SGHNT and YYREEE (reference sequence). This CDR3 is 13 amino acids long. Here the CDR3 reads CASSLQGGETQYF. CDR3 nucleotides: TGTGCCAGCAGCCTTCAGGGAGGTGAGACCCAGTACTTC.

This clone was observed once. The chain is built from TRBV29-1 and TRBJ2-1, with D possibly matching TRBD1 (6 bases). The CDR3 spans 16 residues. V was shortened by 1 base and J by 0 bases, with 13 bases between the two germline ends. Germline V gene sequence: CDR1 SQVTM, CDR2 ANQGSEA. CDR3 DNA sequence: TGCAGCGTTGAAGGCGAACAGGGTTTCTCCTACAATGAGCAGTTCTTC. Protein product: CSVEGEQGFSYNEQFF.

The CDR3 DNA reads TGTGCCACCCTACCCGGGACAGGGTACTACGAGCAGTACTTC. It translates to CATLPGTGYYEQYF. The rearrangement uses TRBV10-3 and TRBJ2-7, with 9 bases identical to TRBD1. Germline V lookup: CDR1 ENHRY, CDR2 SYGVKD. The V segment lost 10 bases and the J segment 3 bases; nucleotides outside the gene matches: 10. The CDR3 runs 14 residues.

The chain is built from TRBV7-3 and TRBJ2-3, with 11 bases identical to TRBD2. With V trimmed by 5 bases and J by 1 base, 5 bases remained unmatched. The CDR3 loop spans 16 amino acids. Germline V gives CDR1 SGHTA, CDR2 FQGTGA. Here the CDR3 reads CASSQPTSGGTDTQYF. Written as DNA, the CDR3 is TGTGCCAGCAGCCAACCGACTAGCGGGGGCACAGATACGCAGTATTTT.

This clone has just one count. The V call is TRBV9, the J call TRBJ2-1, with 8 bases identical to TRBD2. CDR3 length equals 15 residues. J was trimmed by 8 bases and V by 3 bases; bases with no gene match: 10. Looked up from germline, CDR1 is SGDLS and CDR2 is YYNGEE. CDR3 residues: CASSEGTSFTDEQFF. CDR3 nucleotides: TGTGCCAGCAGCGAGGGGACTAGTTTTACCGATGAGCAGTTCTTC.

The chain couples TRBV6-5 to TRBJ1-2, with TRBD1 as a possible D gene (6 bases). This CDR3 has 15 amino acids. V lost 7 bases and J 10 bases, leaving 25 bases between the germline ends. Germline V CDR1 and CDR2: MNHEY, SVGAGI. The CDR3: CASIARQGPTTSYTF. The CDR3 DNA sequence: TGTGCCAGCATAGCCCGTCAGGGGCCGACTACCTCCTACACCTTC.

V usage is TRBV2 and J usage is TRBJ1-1; TRBD1 might be the D (6 bases). This CDR3 contains 15 residues. Germline V gene data show CDR1 as SNHLY and CDR2 as FYNNEI. V shed 4 bases and J shed 5 bases, with 17 bases lying between them. The CDR3 bases are TGTGCCAGCAGTGGGTTGGTCAGGGGAGGGACTGAAGCTTTCTTT. Translated: CASSGLVRGGTEAFF.

This chain joins TRBV6-4 and TRBJ2-7, with TRBD2 matching over 9 bases. V gave up 0 bases and J gave up 2 bases; unmatched junction bases: 5. This CDR3 has 16 residues. Germline V gives CDR1 MRHNA, CDR2 SNTAGT. The DNA of the CDR3 is TGTGCCAGCAGTGACTCACAACTAGCGGGTACCTACGAGCAGTACTTC. Its protein is CASSDSQLAGTYEQYF.

J is TRBJ2-2 and V is TRBV7-2; D perhaps matches TRBD1 (6 bases). CDR3 length equals 17 residues. V shed 5 bases and J shed 0 bases, with 16 bases lying between them. CDR1 and CDR2 (germline): SGHTA, FQGNSA. As DNA, the CDR3 is TGTGCCAGCAGCCGGGGTTTATCAGGGGCGAACACCGGGGAGCTGTTTTTT. Residues: CASSRGLSGANTGELFF.

The CDR3 is CASSLRRLSRGATDTQYF. The CDR3 DNA follows: TGTGCCAGCAGCTTAAGGCGTCTATCGCGGGGGGCCACAGATACGCAGTATTTT. V gene TRBV7-3 combines with J gene TRBJ2-3; 8 nucleotides align to TRBD2. From germline, CDR1 is SGHTA and CDR2 FQGTGA. The CDR3 loop spans 18 amino acids. Trimming cost V 1 base and J 2 bases; bases outside gene matches: 11. Using reference TRBV7-3 and TRBJ2-3 for the parts outside the CDR3, the full variable domain is GAGVSQTPSNKVTEKGKYVELRCDPISGHTALYWYRQSLGQGPEFLIYFQGTGAADDSGLPNDRFFAVRPEGSVSTLKIQRTERGDSAVYLCASSLRRLSRGATDTQYFGPGTRLTVL.

This rearrangement joins TRBV29-1 to TRBJ1-6, with TRBD1 as a possible D gene (6 bases). Trimming pared 4 bases from V and 4 bases from J, leaving 8 bases between. Per germline, CDR1 SQVTM and CDR2 ANQGSEA. CDR3 size: 13 residues. The CDR3 region has the DNA TGCAGCGTTGGACAGGCTTATAATTCACCCCTCCACTTT. Translation: CSVGQAYNSPLHF.

CDR3 coding DNA: TGTGCCATCAGTGAACCGACTAGCGGGAGCGGCACCGGGGAGCTGTTTTTT. It translates to CAISEPTSGSGTGELFF. This chain uses TRBV10-3 with TRBJ2-2; 12 bases fit TRBD2. The CDR3 loop spans 17 amino acids. The V segment lost 3 bases and the J segment 4 bases; nucleotides outside the gene matches: 6. Looked up from germline, CDR1 is ENHRY and CDR2 is SYGVKD.